The source of this TCR beta chain is a study of brain T cells in children with intractable seizures. The assay was immunoSEQ multiplex PCR, and TCRdb's table has in-frame clones only and misses some. Among a few hundred thousand clones listed, over 90% were seen once. The CDR3 sequence is 15 residues long. Per the germline V gene, CDR1 is MGHRA and CDR2 is YSYEKL. V was clipped by 4 bases and J by 5 bases; unmatched bases: 7. The time point was: blood from clinic visit 5 months post-surgery; TSC patient then seizure free. The gene calls are TRBV4-1 and TRBJ2-5; 10 bases align to TRBD1. The specimen comprised peripheral blood, sampled about 5 months after surgery. This TCR came from a boy under two years old with tuberous sclerosis and intractable seizures. The CDR3 sequence is CASSRPTGGKETQYF. CDR3 nucleotide sequence: TGCGCCAGCAGCCGACCGACAGGGGGCAAGGAGACCCAGTACTTC.